This TCR beta chain was obtained from a study of beta chain features in type 1 diabetes. For the study at large: There were 107,917,701 sorted cells examined across all samples. Whole-study findings and limits: Researchers report that Type 1 diabetes patients had moderately but significantly shorter TCRB CDR3s across all four CD4+ subsets. The cDNA sequencing approach could over-represent high-TCR-expressing cells.

Germline-derived CDR1 and CDR2 are GTSNPN and SVGIG (reference sequence). This CDR3 comprises 15 residues. After removal of 1 base from V and 4 bases from J, the junction contained 6 bases not matched to a gene. Expressed TCRB transcripts were sequenced after all isolated RNA was converted to cDNA. Libraries were prepared by immunoSEQ multiplex PCR; TCRdb keeps only in-frame clonotypes and omits some of them. This table holds around 430,000 clones, approximately 30% found once. This clone was counted once. Its antigen is not known. The rearrangement joins TRBV30 to TRBJ1-2, with TRBD1 identical over 10 bases. This TCR was sampled from a young man in good health. What was sequenced was naive CD4+ T cells from blood. CDR3 protein: CAWSAGRTGGYGYTF. DNA for the CDR3: TGTGCCTGGAGTGCCGGGAGGACAGGGGGCTATGGCTACACCTTC.